These T cell receptor beta chains were read from a single sample in a study of shared clonotypes between healthy human individuals. Assay used: immunoSEQ multiplex PCR; TCRdb lists only in-frame clones, some missing. The profile shows some 240,000 clones, 60% to 70% of them singletons. Material for sequencing was memory CD4+ T cells sorted from blood. Receptors were obtained from a man between 25 and 39 years old in good health. Each CDR3 is given with its conserved first and last residue. Clone size appears in some rows only: once, few, many, or a class for an expanded clone.

clone size,V gene,J gene,CDR3 protein
NA,TRBV5-4,TRBJ2-3,CASSQQGVRTDTQYF
NA,TRBV5-4,TRBJ2-7,CASSLVGRTRDEQYF
once,TRBV5-5,TRBJ2-7,CASSSTGYEQYF
NA,TRBV6-6,TRBJ2-5,CASSYSARGWQETQYF
NA,TRBV14,TRBJ2-1,CASSWGLAEVGILTNEQFF
NA,TRBV10-3,TRBJ2-1,CAIRLPGTSGINEQFF
once,TRBV18,TRBJ1-4,CASSPGTGGEKLFF
NA,TRBV7-3,TRBJ2-1,CASSPSGRGYNEQFF
NA,TRBV6-1,TRBJ1-4,CASSQAGRLNVKLFF
NA,TRBV19,TRBJ1-2,CASRVPQGGYTF
few,TRBV14,TRBJ2-1,CASGTTLINEQFF
NA,TRBV19,TRBJ2-3,CASSIRSGRADTQYF
NA,TRBV6-1,TRBJ2-7,CASSDYRRTYEQYF
NA,TRBV7-2,TRBJ2-5,CASSNGLQETQYF
NA,TRBV18,TRBJ2-1,CASSPLGGYNEQFF
NA,TRBV5-1,TRBJ2-1,CASSIGLADYNEQFF
NA,TRBV9,TRBJ2-2,CASSPLTAGELFF
once,TRBV6-6,TRBJ2-1,CASSQLQGTNYNEQFF
NA,TRBV18,TRBJ2-7,CASSLRDEQYF
NA,TRBV14,TRBJ2-4,CASSHGQPWENIQYF
NA,TRBV5-1,TRBJ2-7,CASSSGLVETYEQYF
few,TRBV9,TRBJ2-2,CASSYTPGQGNTGELFF
once,TRBV10-3,TRBJ2-7,CAISRARGYHEQYF
NA,TRBV5-1,TRBJ2-5,CASRPGGGETQYF
NA,TRBV7-6,TRBJ2-1,CASSMNNEQFF
NA,TRBV7-9,TRBJ2-3,CASSLAITDTQYF
NA,TRBV14,TRBJ2-2,CASSQAGGTGELFF